This TCR beta chain appears in the sequencing data of a study of shared clonotypes between healthy human individuals. Naive CD8 cells, CD45RO-negative and positively selected for CCR7, excluded terminally differentiated effector memory CD45RA+ cells. Libraries were prepared by immunoSEQ multiplex PCR; TCRdb keeps only in-frame clonotypes and omits some of them. Found here are about 2.2 million clones, roughly 93% of them singletons; the top ten hold approximately 1.6%. The sample taken for sequencing was naive CD8+ T cells from PBMCs. The clonotype originates from a man aged 18 to 30 in good health. Some clones in this sample may be carry-over from other donors' samples.

In DNA form, the CDR3 reads TGTGCCAGCAGTGATGGCGGGAGGGCCCCAGTGGAGGAGTTCTTC. Translated: CASSDGGRAPVEEFF. The V call is TRBV6-1, the J call TRBJ2-1; 9 bases are shared with TRBD2. V shed 3 bases, J shed 14 bases, and the junction held 14 bases outside the gene matches. The CDR3 contains 15 residues. Germline V gene data show CDR1 as MNHNS and CDR2 as SASEGT.